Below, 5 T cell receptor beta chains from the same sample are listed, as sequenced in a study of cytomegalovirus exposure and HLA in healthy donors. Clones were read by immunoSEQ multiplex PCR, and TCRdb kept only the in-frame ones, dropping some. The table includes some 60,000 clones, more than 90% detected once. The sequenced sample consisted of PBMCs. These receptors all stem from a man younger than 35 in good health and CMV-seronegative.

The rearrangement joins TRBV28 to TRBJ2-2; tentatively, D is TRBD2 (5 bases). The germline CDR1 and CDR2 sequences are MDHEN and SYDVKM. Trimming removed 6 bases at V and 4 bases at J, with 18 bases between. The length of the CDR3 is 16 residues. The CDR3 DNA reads TGTGCCAGCAGAAGAGGACTCTCATTCCTCACCGGGGAGCTGTTTTTT. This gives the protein CASRRGLSFLTGELFF.

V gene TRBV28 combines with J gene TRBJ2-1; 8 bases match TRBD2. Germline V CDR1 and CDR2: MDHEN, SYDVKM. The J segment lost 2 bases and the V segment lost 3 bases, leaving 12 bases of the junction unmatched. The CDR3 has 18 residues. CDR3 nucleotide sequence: TGTGCCAGCAGTTTTCTAGCGGGCCAAACAGAAACCTACAATGAGCAGTTCTTC. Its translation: CASSFLAGQTETYNEQFF.

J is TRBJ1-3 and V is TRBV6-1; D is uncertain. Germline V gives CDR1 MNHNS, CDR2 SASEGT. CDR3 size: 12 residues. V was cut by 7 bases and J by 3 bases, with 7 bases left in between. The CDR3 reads CASTTSGNTIYF. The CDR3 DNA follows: TGTGCCAGCACCACGAGTGGAAACACCATATATTTT.

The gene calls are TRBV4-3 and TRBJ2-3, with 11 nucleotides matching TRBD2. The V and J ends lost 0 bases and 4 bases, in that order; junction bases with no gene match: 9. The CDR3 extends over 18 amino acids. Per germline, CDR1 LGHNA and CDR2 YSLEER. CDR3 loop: CASSQDATSGSRADTQYF. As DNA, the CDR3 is TGCGCCAGCAGCCAAGATGCCACTAGCGGGAGCAGAGCAGATACGCAGTATTTT.

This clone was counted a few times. CDR3 protein: CASRFLQGAVDTEAFF. As DNA, the CDR3 is TGTGCCAGCAGATTCCTACAGGGGGCAGTAGACACTGAAGCTTTCTTT. This chain joins TRBV7-9 and TRBJ1-1; 9 positions agree with TRBD1. V dropped 6 bases and J dropped 3; count of bases not matched to a gene: 11. This CDR3 has 16 residues. From germline, CDR1 is SEHNR and CDR2 FQNEAQ (reference sequence).